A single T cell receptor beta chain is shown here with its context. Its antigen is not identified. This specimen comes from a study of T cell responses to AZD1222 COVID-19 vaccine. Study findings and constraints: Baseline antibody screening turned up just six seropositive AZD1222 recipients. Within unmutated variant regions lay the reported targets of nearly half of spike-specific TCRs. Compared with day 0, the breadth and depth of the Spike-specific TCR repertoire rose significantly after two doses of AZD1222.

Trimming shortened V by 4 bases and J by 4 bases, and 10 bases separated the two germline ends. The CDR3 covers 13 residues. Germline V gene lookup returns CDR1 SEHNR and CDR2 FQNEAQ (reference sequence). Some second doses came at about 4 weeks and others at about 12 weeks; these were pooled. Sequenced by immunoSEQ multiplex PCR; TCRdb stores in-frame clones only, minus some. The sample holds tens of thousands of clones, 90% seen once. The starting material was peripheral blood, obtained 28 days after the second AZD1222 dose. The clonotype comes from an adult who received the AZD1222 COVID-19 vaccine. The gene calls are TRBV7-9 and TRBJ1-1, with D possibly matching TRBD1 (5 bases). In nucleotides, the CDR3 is TGTGCCAGCAGCTCTTCCCAGGGCACTGAAGCTTTCTTT. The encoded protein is CASSSSQGTEAFF.